This note documents a single T cell receptor (beta chain) sequence. Which antigen it targets is not known. Per-base qualities were not stored, and no clone one base away is much larger. The data stem from a study of blood T cell repertoires in COVID-19 (dated by TCRdb to about 2020). Regarding the complete study: The collaborator samples originated in the United States, Italy and Spain and spanned the acute and convalescent phases of COVID-19. The prospective study material was composed of cDNA or gDNA derived from T cells, B-cell-depleted T cells, or PBMCs. Subjects who had been exposed to COVID-19, were actively infected with it, or had recovered from it provided the deeply sampled blood TCRbeta repertoires that made up the dataset. The repertoires were released in a freely available public database meant as a resource for research on the immune response to SARS-CoV-2. The samples were drawn from two sources: the first 160 participants of the ongoing ImmuneRACE study, and 1,000 to 1,500 subjects contributed by 6 global collaborators. Nearly every sample came with metadata listing a de-identified subject ID, COVID-19 status, age in years and sex. HLA class I and class II types, where available, came from metadata supplied by the sample provider rather than from assay-based typing.

The immunoSEQ Assay, a bias-controlled multiplex PCR, was used to amplify TCRbeta CDR3 regions from genomic DNA. Processing in the source paper ran as follows. The number of nucleated cells in each sample was estimated by amplification of reference gene primers within the assay. To quantify the absolute abundance of each unique TCRbeta CDR3 rearrangement, sequence reads were collapsed and filtered. For each sample, productive Simpson clonality was calculated as the square root of Simpson's diversity index over productive rearrangements. TCRdb's version of the immuneACCESS table is confined to in-frame rearrangements and falls short of the full clone set. An unresolved V gene accounts for under half of the shortfall where checked; the remainder is of unknown origin. The V and J calls and clone size were taken over from that table, and D and trimming were inferred from the DNA. The sample table contains around 190,000 clones; only one count was recorded for over 75% of them. Around 12% of the sample comes from the top ten.

What the research found in general, with its limitations: How much clinical and demographic metadata was included differed by source and by participant, and the metadata was provided uncurated.

The collaborating institutions used their own protocols to collect whole blood in K2EDTA tubes. For TCRbeta analysis, collaborators shipped samples in one of three forms: frozen whole blood, isolated PBMCs, or DNA extracted from either of those sample types. The germline V gene encodes CDR1 SGHTA and CDR2 FQGNSA. CDR3 length: 13 amino acids, cysteine to phenylalanine. The DNA shown is the 39-base CDR3, in frame from base 1. The trim is 3 bases for V and 5 bases for J, with a gap of 11 bases between the germline ends. This receptor chain uses TRBV7-2 and TRBJ2-7, with the D gene not confidently named. The TCR sequence derives from a woman aged 45-65 years with acute or convalescent COVID-19. The sequenced material came from peripheral blood. The DNA is TGTGCCAGCAGCTTTTATAGCAGTCACGAGCAGTACTTC. It is translated as CASSFYSSHEQYF. The variable domain in full, with residues beyond the CDR3 obtained from the reference TRBV7-2 and TRBJ2-7 genes, is GAGVSQSPSNKVTEKGKDVELRCDPISGHTALYWYRQSLGQGLEFLIYFQGNSAPDKSGLPSDRFSAERTGGSVSTLTIQRTQQEDSAVYLCASSFYSSHEQYFGPGTRLTVT.